The 27 T cell receptor beta chains in this list originate from one sample, sequenced in a study of T-cell reconstitution after alpha-beta-depleted transplantation in children. TCRbeta library construction was performed incorporating unique molecular identifiers. TCRdb passed the PCR reads through MiXCR, listing each CDR3 protein once. Seen here are hundreds of thousands of distinct CDR3 sequences, around 16% observed once, and the top ten hold approximately 1%. Source: PBMCs from the stem cell graft donor, taken from the stem cell graft. All receptors come from a human donor who donated a stem cell graft to a child with acute myeloid leukemia.

There are many counts of this clonotype. V and J are TRBV4-3 and TRBJ1-1; D remains ambiguous. The CDR3 covers 11 residues. Germline CDR1 is LGHNA and CDR2 is YSLEER. CDR3 nucleotide sequence: TGCGCTACCTCCGGGGAAGATGAAGCTTTCTTT. Translated: CATSGEDEAFF.

This clonotype has just a few counts. V and J are TRBV11-1 and TRBJ2-7, with TRBD2 matching 12 bases. Trimming removed 0 bases from V and 5 bases from J; junction bases left unmatched: 20. Germline assignment: CDR1 SGHAT and CDR2 FQDESV (reference sequence). CDR3 length: 21 residues. The CDR3: CASSLARRIGSVGLAGNEQYF. As DNA, the CDR3 is TGTGCCAGCAGCTTAGCGCGGAGGATCGGAAGCGTAGGACTAGCGGGGAACGAGCAGTACTTC.

This clonotype was observed many times. The genes are TRBV20-1 and TRBJ2-1; 12 bases agree with TRBD2. Trimming cost V 1 base and J 6 bases; bases outside gene matches: 13. This CDR3 spans 18 amino acids. The germline CDR1 and CDR2 sequences are DFQATT and SNEGSKA (reference sequence). CDR3 region: CSARGPSGGVPLVNEQFF. In DNA, the CDR3 is TGCAGTGCTAGAGGCCCTAGCGGGGGGGTACCTCTGGTCAATGAGCAGTTCTTC.

This clonotype was found many times. This chain links TRBV20-1 with TRBJ2-1; 9 nucleotides agree with TRBD2. The J segment lost 0 bases and the V segment lost 3 bases, leaving 3 bases of the junction unmatched. The CDR3 has 15 residues. From germline, CDR1 is DFQATT and CDR2 SNEGSKA (reference sequence). The CDR3 is CSARLAGISYNEQFF. CDR3 nucleotides: TGCAGTGCTAGGCTAGCGGGGATCTCCTACAATGAGCAGTTCTTC.

The count of this clonotype is one. CDR3 sequence: CASSPPLGTGNYNEQFF. The CDR3 DNA is TGTGCCAGCAGTCCCCCCCTTGGGACTGGGAACTACAATGAGCAGTTCTTC. The chain recombines TRBV6-1 with TRBJ2-1; weak D call: TRBD2 (6 bases). CDR3 length: 17 residues. Trimming removed 5 bases from V and 3 bases from J, with 20 bases in between. Germline V gives CDR1 MNHNS, CDR2 SASEGT.

This clonotype was seen a few times. The rearrangement joins TRBV7-2 to TRBJ2-7; D remains ambiguous. Germline CDR1 SGHTA, CDR2 FQGNSA. The CDR3 consists of 13 residues. The ends were cut back, 3 bases at V and 2 bases at J, with 8 bases in the middle. The CDR3: CASSLDPPYEQYF. The CDR3 DNA sequence: TGTGCCAGCAGCTTGGACCCGCCCTACGAGCAGTACTTC.

This clonotype was detected many times. J is TRBJ2-5 and V is TRBV24-1; the D gene is possibly TRBD1 (5 bases). V dropped 6 bases and J dropped 5 bases, with 18 bases sitting between them. Germline values: CDR1 KGHDR, CDR2 SFDVKD. CDR3 length: 15 residues. Here the CDR3 reads CATSPGQARTETQYF. CDR3 bases: TGTGCCACCAGTCCCGGACAAGCTCGAACGGAGACCCAGTACTTC.

At least ten counts were recorded for this clonotype. The chain links TRBV6-2 or TRBV6-3 to TRBJ2-1; a weak D match, TRBD1 (5 bases). Germline V gene sequence: CDR1 MNHEY, CDR2 SVGEGT. V was pared by 2 bases and J by 4 bases, with 9 bases between. CDR3 size: 14 residues. This chain's CDR3 is CASSYGAEYNEQFF. For the CDR3, the DNA is TGTGCCAGCAGTTACGGGGCCGAATACAATGAGCAGTTCTTC.

This clonotype showed up many times. This sequence joins TRBV5-1 and TRBJ2-2; possible D gene TRBD1, 5 bases. The CDR3 runs 15 residues. With 2 bases removed from V and 1 base from J, the gap between germline ends came to 9 bases. The germline CDR1 and CDR2 sequences are SGHRS and YFSETQ. DNA of the CDR3: TGCGCCAGCAGCTTCGGACACCTGAACACCGGGGAGCTGTTTTTT. It is translated as CASSFGHLNTGELFF.

The rearrangement joins TRBV28 to TRBJ2-7, with a weak D call TRBD2 (6 bases). V was trimmed by 6 bases and J by 0 bases, leaving 12 bases between them. Germline V gene data show CDR1 as MDHEN and CDR2 as SYDVKM. The CDR3 is 14 residues long. CDR3 coding DNA: TGTGCCAGCAGAAAATCCGGGAGCTCCTACGAGCAGTACGTC. Translation: CASRKSGSSYEQYV.

This clonotype was recorded a few times. The chain recombines TRBV28 with TRBJ2-3, with D possibly being TRBD1 (7 bases). The CDR3 is made up of 14 amino acids. V was trimmed by 7 bases and J by 3 bases, leaving 14 bases between them. The germline CDR1 and CDR2 sequences are MDHEN and SYDVKM. The CDR3 reads CASKQQGRTDTQYF. Here the CDR3 DNA reads TGTGCCAGCAAGCAACAGGGGAGGACAGATACGCAGTATTTT.

This clonotype has a handful of counts. In nucleotides, the CDR3 is TGTGCCAGCAGCTTAAACAGGGGGTCTGATCAGCCCCAGCATTTT. It translates to CASSLNRGSDQPQHF. V and J are TRBV7-2 and TRBJ1-5; 8 bases agree with TRBD1. Germline V gene lookup returns CDR1 SGHTA and CDR2 FQGNSA. The CDR3 loop spans 15 amino acids. Losses at the gene ends were 2 bases for V and 5 bases for J; bases not matched to a gene: 5.

The genes are TRBV20-1 and TRBJ1-5; D is unresolved. Looked up from germline, CDR1 is DFQATT and CDR2 is SNEGSKA (reference sequence). The CDR3 extends over 14 amino acids. The ends were cut back, 6 bases at V and 8 bases at J, with 20 bases in the middle. DNA for the CDR3: TGCAGTGCCCAGAAAGGCCCCCCAAATGAGCCCCAGCATTTT. Its translation: CSAQKGPPNEPQHF.

This clonotype came up many times. The chain couples TRBV24-1 to TRBJ1-2; no clear D. This CDR3 spans 13 amino acids. V dropped 5 bases and J dropped 1 base, with 7 bases sitting between them. The germline V gene encodes CDR1 KGHDR and CDR2 SFDVKD. CDR3 sequence reads: CATSAPNNYGYTF. CDR3 coding DNA: TGTGCCACCAGTGCTCCTAATAACTATGGCTACACCTTC.

This clonotype appeared a few times. The chain links TRBV6-2 or TRBV6-3 to TRBJ2-7, with D uncertain. V was pared by 0 bases and J by 3 bases, with 6 bases between. CDR1 MNHEY and CDR2 SVGEGT come from the germline V gene. The CDR3 runs to 13 residues. The CDR3 protein is CASSYSDGYEQYV. CDR3 bases: TGTGCCAGCAGTTACTCGGACGGCTACGAGCAGTACGTC.

In this sample, this clonotype turned up a few times. The gene calls are TRBV20-1 and TRBJ2-5, with D possibly TRBD2 on 6 matching bases. The germline CDR1 and CDR2 sequences are DFQATT and SNEGSKA (reference sequence). CDR3 length equals 14 residues. The germline V and J ends were trimmed by 6 bases and 4 bases, with 18 bases remaining between them. The CDR3 bases are TGCAGTGCCGATTTTCGGGGGACGGGAGAGACCCAGTACTTC. Translated: CSADFRGTGETQYF.

J is TRBJ1-1 and V is TRBV4-1; tentative D call: TRBD1 (6 bases). This CDR3 spans 13 amino acids. CDR1 is MGHRA, CDR2 YSYEKL, per germline. V was shortened by 9 bases and J by 7 bases, with 18 bases between the two germline ends. The CDR3 sequence is CASRGGSSNEAFF. The CDR3, as DNA: TGCGCCAGTAGGGGGGGGAGCTCTAATGAAGCTTTCTTT.

This clonotype was recorded many times. The V call is TRBV20-1, the J call TRBJ2-7; no reliable D call. Germline CDR1 and CDR2: DFQATT and SNEGSKA (reference sequence). The CDR3 extends over 15 amino acids. Trimming removed 6 bases at V and 1 base at J, with 19 bases between. CDR3 sequence reads: CSASVPGRLSYEQYF. The CDR3 nucleotides read TGCAGTGCCAGCGTCCCGGGCAGGCTTTCCTACGAGCAGTACTTC.

The chain is built from TRBV7-9 and TRBJ2-1, with 8 bases fitting TRBD2. The CDR3 loop spans 16 amino acids. Germline V CDR1 and CDR2: SEHNR, FQNEAQ (reference sequence). V shed 1 base, J shed 9 bases, and the junction held 11 bases outside the gene matches. The CDR3 region has the DNA TGTGCCAGCAGCTTAGAACGGGGGGGCCTAGATGGTGAGCAGTTCTTC. As protein: CASSLERGGLDGEQFF.

The chain is built from TRBV5-1 and TRBJ2-5; D is ambiguous. Germline assignment: CDR1 SGHRS and CDR2 YFSETQ. Trimming took 4 bases from V and 8 from J, leaving 12 bases between them. The CDR3 runs to 12 residues. The CDR3 protein is CASSVAETTQYF. CDR3 coding DNA: TGCGCCAGCAGCGTCGCAGAGACAACCCAGTACTTC.

This clonotype was counted a few times. The rearrangement joins TRBV5-1 to TRBJ1-6, with D maybe TRBD1 (5 bases). V was trimmed by 1 base and J by 14 bases, leaving 16 bases between them. Germline V gene data show CDR1 as SGHRS and CDR2 as YFSETQ. There are 14 residues in the CDR3. As DNA, the CDR3 is TGCGCCAGCAGCTTGTGGGGCACCGAGCAGTCCCTCCACTTT. It translates to CASSLWGTEQSLHF.

The chain is built from TRBV7-9 and TRBJ1-4, with D maybe TRBD1 (5 bases). In germline, CDR1 is SEHNR, CDR2 FQNEAQ (reference sequence). V gave up 5 bases and J gave up 0 bases, with 13 bases separating them. The CDR3 totals 16 residues. The chain's CDR3 is CASSGWGFATNEKLFF. The CDR3 DNA reads TGTGCCAGCAGCGGTTGGGGCTTTGCAACTAATGAAAAACTGTTTTTT.

The J gene is TRBJ1-4, the V gene TRBV5-5; 9 nucleotides match TRBD1. Trimming cost V 0 bases and J 6 bases; bases outside gene matches: 0. The CDR3 has 14 amino acids. Germline V lookup: CDR1 SGHKS, CDR2 YYEKEE (reference sequence). The CDR3 coding sequence is TGTGCCAGCAGCTTGGGGACAGGGGATGAAAAACTGTTTTTT. Translating it yields CASSLGTGDEKLFF.

Remarks on this clonotype: The CDR3 ends on some other residue instead of the conserved phenylalanine or tryptophan, so this is likely a read error. V gene TRBV20-1 combines with J gene TRBJ2-5; 11 bases are shared with TRBD2. The CDR3 has 16 amino acids. CDR1 is DFQATT and CDR2 is SNEGSKA in the germline V gene (reference sequence). Trimming took 5 bases from V and 2 from J; bases not matched to a gene: 10. The chain's CDR3 is CSASSGTSGPQETQYC. The CDR3 nucleotides read TGCAGTGCTTCCTCCGGGACTAGCGGCCCACAAGAGACCCAGTACTGC.

This clonotype was recorded only once. The genes are TRBV7-2 and TRBJ2-2, with 14 bases identical to TRBD2. Trimming cost V 2 bases and J 4 bases; bases outside gene matches: 6. In germline, CDR1 is SGHTA, CDR2 FQGNSA. This CDR3 is built from 18 residues. For the CDR3, the DNA is TGTGCCAGCAGCTTACCGGGACTAGCGGGAGCCTCCACCGGGGAGCTGTTTTTT. It specifies CASSLPGLAGASTGELFF.

This clonotype was counted many times. The rearrangement links TRBV13 to TRBJ2-7; 10 bases align to TRBD2. V gave up 3 bases and J gave up 1 base; unmatched junction bases: 6. The CDR3 runs 16 residues. Germline V lookup: CDR1 PRHDT, CDR2 FYEKMQ (reference sequence). The CDR3 here is CASSFFLAGESYEQYF. The CDR3 DNA reads TGTGCCAGCAGCTTTTTCCTAGCGGGGGAGTCCTACGAGCAGTACTTC.

The sample holds a few counts of this clonotype. The gene calls are TRBV6-2 or TRBV6-3 and TRBJ2-4, with 11 bases matching TRBD1. The CDR3 is 14 amino acids. Per the germline V gene, CDR1 is MNHEY and CDR2 is SVGEGT. Losses at the gene ends were 5 bases for V and 8 bases for J; bases not matched to a gene: 5. CDR3 sequence reads: CASSTGQGGDIQYF. For the CDR3, the DNA is TGTGCCAGCAGTACGGGACAGGGGGGGGACATTCAGTACTTC.